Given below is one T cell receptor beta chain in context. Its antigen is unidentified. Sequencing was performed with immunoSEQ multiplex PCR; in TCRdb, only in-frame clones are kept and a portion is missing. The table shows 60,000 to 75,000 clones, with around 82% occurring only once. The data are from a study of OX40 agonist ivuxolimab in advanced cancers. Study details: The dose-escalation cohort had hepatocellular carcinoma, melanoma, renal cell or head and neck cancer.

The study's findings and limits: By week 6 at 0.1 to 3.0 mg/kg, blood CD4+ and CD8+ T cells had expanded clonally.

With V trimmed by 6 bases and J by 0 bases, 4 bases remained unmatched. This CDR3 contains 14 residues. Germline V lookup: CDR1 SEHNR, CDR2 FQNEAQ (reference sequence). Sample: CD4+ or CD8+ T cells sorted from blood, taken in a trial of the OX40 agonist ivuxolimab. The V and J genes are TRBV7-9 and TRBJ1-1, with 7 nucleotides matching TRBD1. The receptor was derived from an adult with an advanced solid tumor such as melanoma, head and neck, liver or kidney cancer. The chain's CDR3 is CASSRQGLNTEAFF. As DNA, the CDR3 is TGTGCCAGCAGTCGACAGGGCCTGAACACTGAAGCTTTCTTT.